This TCR beta chain originates from a study of blood T cell repertoires in COVID-19. Overall study context: In each case, the material was cDNA or gDNA derived from T cells, B-cell-depleted T cells, or PBMCs.

V lost 3 bases, J lost 6 bases, and 9 bases lay in between. The CDR3 is 12 residues long. The table came from immunoSEQ multiplex PCR; TCRdb's copy has only in-frame clones and leaves some out. The data contain roughly 330,000 clones, about 89% of them seen just once; the ten biggest clones take up about 6%. This TCR was recovered from a man younger than 30 who had recovered from COVID-19. Sequenced material: peripheral blood. The chain recombines TRBV12-3 or TRBV12-4 with TRBJ2-7; tentatively, D is TRBD2 (6 bases). The CDR3 loop reads CASSFGGSEQYF. CDR3 DNA: TGTGCCAGCAGTTTCGGGGGATCCGAGCAGTACTTC.